The rows below give T cell receptor beta chains drawn from one sample of a study of CD8+CD57+ T cells in acquired aplastic anemia. TCRdb independently ran MiXCR on the reads; one entry per CDR3 protein. Among about 210,000 distinct CDR3 sequences, 61% were seen once, and the ten largest hold 25% to 30%. The sample taken for sequencing was sorted CD4+, CD8+, or CD8+CD57+ T cells (not recorded which) from PBMCs. The receptors derive from a human donor in good health. Each CDR3 is given with its conserved first and last residue. A D gene is named only where the DNA matches it firmly. Expanded clones are given a class, and other clones once, few, many or no size at all.

V gene,clone size,J gene,D gene,CDR3 protein,CDR3 DNA
TRBV7-6,few,TRBJ2-5,NA,CASSLIGFQETQYF,TGTGCCAGCAGCTTAATCGGGTTTCAAGAGACCCAGTACTTC
TRBV20-1,NA,TRBJ1-6,TRBD1,CSALGDRAYNSPLHF,TGCAGTGCTCTCGGCGACAGGGCGTATAATTCACCCCTCCACTTT
TRBV30,few,TRBJ1-1,TRBD1,CAWSVPGQGWTEAFF,TGTGCCTGGAGTGTACCAGGACAGGGGTGGACTGAAGCTTTCTTT
TRBV2,NA,TRBJ2-1,TRBD2,CASREGLADVNEQFF,TGTGCCAGCAGGGAAGGACTAGCGGACGTCAATGAGCAGTTCTTC
TRBV29-1,once,TRBJ2-1,NA,CSVGLAQTYNEQFF,TGCAGCGTTGGGCTAGCGCAAACCTACAATGAGCAGTTCTTC
TRBV7-9,few,TRBJ2-6,NA,CASSLVGANVLTF,TGTGCCAGCAGCCTGGTCGGGGCCAACGTCCTGACTTTC
TRBV5-1,NA,TRBJ1-1,NA,CASSLEGGVFTEAFF,TGCGCCAGCAGCTTGGAGGGGGGGGTCTTCACTGAAGCTTTCTTT
TRBV5-5,NA,TRBJ2-5,TRBD1,CASSLDRGEYETQYF,TGTGCCAGCAGCTTGGACAGGGGAGAATACGAGACCCAGTACTTC
TRBV20-1,NA,TRBJ1-2,TRBD1,CSASVQGAQGYTF,TGCAGTGCCAGCGTACAGGGGGCGCAAGGCTACACCTTC
TRBV11-1,NA,TRBJ2-2,TRBD1,CASSLRPGGDNTGELFF,TGTGCCAGCAGCTTACGGCCAGGGGGCGATAACACCGGGGAGCTGTTTTTT
TRBV7-9,many,TRBJ2-1,NA,CASSRTSDNEQFF,TGTGCCAGCAGCCGGACGAGCGACAATGAGCAGTTCTTC
TRBV5-1,NA,TRBJ1-6,TRBD1,CASSLGWGQEDSPLHF,TGCGCCAGCAGCTTGGGCTGGGGACAGGAAGATTCACCCCTCCACTTT
TRBV27,NA,TRBJ1-4,NA,CASSSHSRDAGGKLFF,TGTGCCAGCAGTTCCCACTCCCGGGACGCCGGGGGAAAACTGTTTTTT
TRBV7-8,NA,TRBJ1-1,NA,CASSQTSVHEQYFGPGEAFF,NA
TRBV19,NA,TRBJ2-5,TRBD2,CASSILAGAQETQYF,TGTGCCAGTAGTATACTAGCGGGGGCTCAAGAGACCCAGTACTTC
TRBV7-2,NA,TRBJ2-7,TRBD2,CASSISGRIEQYF,TGTGCCAGCAGCATTAGCGGGAGGATTGAGCAGTACTTC
TRBV14,NA,TRBJ2-3,NA,CASRPRGRECPDTQYF,TGTGCCAGCAGACCCCGAGGACGGGAATGCCCAGATACGCAGTATTTT